This T cell receptor (beta chain) was retrieved from a study of fetal regulatory T cell absence and autoimmunity (dated by TCRdb to about 2017). About the full investigation: Exocrine pancreas autoimmunity was seen in the IPEX patients without clinical diabetes. General conclusions and limits of the study: The oligoclonal enrichment was taken as support for antigen-driven autoimmunity in the pancreas before birth in IPEX syndrome. TRB gene family usage was found to be broadly similar between cord blood and pancreas and to resemble published neonatal and adult repertoires. Significant oligoclonal enrichment of the TCR compartment was observed in pancreas versus cord blood, with some top clones enriched more than 80-fold.

TCRbeta CDR3 regions were amplified and barcoded by two-step multiplex PCR on the immunoSEQ human TCRbeta survey platform. Illumina instruments were used to sequence the libraries, and IgH from the same samples was sequenced in parallel. As for the authors' bioinformatics: To remove PCR and sequencing errors, raw reads were filtered against the IMGT V, D, J definitions and then binned using a nearest-neighbor algorithm. A clone was defined by an identical nucleotide sequence, and differential abundance between tissues was tested with a Fisher exact test for each clone at a pFDR threshold of p<0.01. A minimum inclusion filter of 10 in either sample excluded clones with frequencies too low for statistical inference. The immunoSEQ Analyzer was used for pairwise clonal comparisons, and IMGT tools were used to assess gene family usage. TCRdb holds this immuneACCESS table with in-frame rearrangements only. Some clones are missing; in checked studies, unresolved V genes explain under half, and the rest has no known cause. V and J calls and clone size come straight from that table; D and trimming were deduced from the DNA. Present in this sample are roughly 95,000 clones, 55% to 75% of which were seen just once. The ten largest clones represent 2% of the sample.

Per the germline V gene, LGHNT is the CDR1 and FRNRAP is the CDR2. The CDR3 covers 16 residues, taking in both the cysteine and the phenylalanine. Only CDR3 DNA remains: 48 bases, in frame from the first base. V is pruned by 2 bases and J by 0 bases, leaving 4 bases of the junction without a gene match. Worth noting for this clone: This clone's antigen is unknown. No per-base quality is available; no much larger clone lies one base away.

For repertoire sequencing, genomic DNA was processed from frozen pancreas tissue. Genomic DNA, about 1.9-3.1 ug, was extracted from umbilical cord blood or frozen pancreas using the DNeasy Blood and Tissue Kit. This TCR was recovered from a male donor with IPEX syndrome. The chain employs TRBV12-5 and TRBJ2-1, and 7 junction bases match TRBD2. The sequencing sample was made of pancreas tissue. This receptor carries the CDR3 CASGLRLADSYNEQFF. DNA sequence: TGTGCTAGTGGTTTGCGTCTAGCGGACTCCTACAATGAGCAGTTCTTC. When the CDR3 is completed using the reference TRBV12-5 and TRBJ2-1 genes on either side, the full variable domain is DARVTQTPRHKVTEMGQEVTMRCQPILGHNTVFWYRQTMMQGLELLAYFRNRAPLDDSGMPKDRFSAEMPDATLATLKIQPSEPRDSAVYFCASGLRLADSYNEQFFGPGTRLTVL.